This T cell receptor (beta chain) was identified during a study of blood T cell repertoires in COVID-19. As originally analysed: Reference gene primers were amplified, and this amplification served to estimate nucleated cell counts. Sequencing used immunoSEQ multiplex PCR; TCRdb keeps in-frame clones, though not all of them. V and J calls and clone size are as listed in that table; D and trimming were resolved from the DNA. The sample has about 140,000 clones; approximately 90% are singletons. Trimming stripped 3 bases from V and 4 bases from J, with 15 bases between. CDR1 and CDR2 from the germline V gene are KGHSH and LQKENI. This CDR3 has 15 residues.

Sample: peripheral blood. The chain couples TRBV18 to TRBJ1-1, with D uncertain. This sequence originates from a man in his 60s with active or convalescent COVID-19. The CDR3 spells CASSPISGSGTEAFF. In DNA, the CDR3 is TGTGCCAGCTCACCGATCTCCGGGAGTGGCACTGAAGCTTTCTTT.